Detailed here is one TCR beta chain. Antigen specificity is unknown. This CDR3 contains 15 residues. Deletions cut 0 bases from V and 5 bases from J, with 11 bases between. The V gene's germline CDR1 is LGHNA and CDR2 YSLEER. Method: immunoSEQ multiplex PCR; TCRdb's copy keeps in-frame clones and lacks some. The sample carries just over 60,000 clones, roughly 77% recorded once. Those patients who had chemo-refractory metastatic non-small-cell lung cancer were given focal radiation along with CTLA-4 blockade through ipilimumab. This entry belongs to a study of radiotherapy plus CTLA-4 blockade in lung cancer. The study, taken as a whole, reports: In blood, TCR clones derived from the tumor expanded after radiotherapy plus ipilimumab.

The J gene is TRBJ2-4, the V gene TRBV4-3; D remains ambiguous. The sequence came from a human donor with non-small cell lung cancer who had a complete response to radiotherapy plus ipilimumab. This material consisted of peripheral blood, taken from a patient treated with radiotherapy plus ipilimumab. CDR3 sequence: CASSQDYSSQNIQYF. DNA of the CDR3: TGCGCCAGCAGCCAAGACTATTCATCTCAAAACATTCAGTACTTC.